This T cell receptor beta chain was recovered during a study of blood T cell repertoires in COVID-19. Trimming pared 0 bases from V and 1 base from J, leaving 17 bases between. This CDR3 has 18 amino acids. In germline, CDR1 is SGHRS, CDR2 YFSETQ. This table comes from immunoSEQ multiplex PCR, and its TCRdb copy is limited to in-frame clones, with some not included. The sample contains around 290,000 clones, nearly 90% of which appear only once. The study recruited people aged roughly 18 to 95 years across approximately 23 US areas. Participant-given clinical history determined each cohort assignment.

The sequence was obtained from a young woman who had recovered from COVID-19. Material: PBMCs or T cells enriched from blood (not recorded which). The chain links TRBV5-1 to TRBJ2-1; the D gene is possibly TRBD2 (6 bases). In DNA, the CDR3 is TGCGCCAGCAGCTTGGATGTGTTGGGTCTAGCGTCCTACAATGAGCAGTTCTTC. It yields the protein CASSLDVLGLASYNEQFF.